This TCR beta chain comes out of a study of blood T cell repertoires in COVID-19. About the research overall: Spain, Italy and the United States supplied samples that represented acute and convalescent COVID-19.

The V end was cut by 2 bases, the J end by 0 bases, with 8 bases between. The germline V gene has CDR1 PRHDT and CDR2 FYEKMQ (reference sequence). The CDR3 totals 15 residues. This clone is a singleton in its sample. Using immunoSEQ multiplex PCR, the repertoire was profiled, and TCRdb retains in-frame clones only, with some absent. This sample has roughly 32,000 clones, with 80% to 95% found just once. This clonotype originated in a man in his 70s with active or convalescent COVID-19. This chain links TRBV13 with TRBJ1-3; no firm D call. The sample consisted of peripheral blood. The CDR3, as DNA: TGTGCCAGCAGCTTAACGGAGAGCTCTGGAAACACCATATATTTT. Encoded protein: CASSLTESSGNTIYF.